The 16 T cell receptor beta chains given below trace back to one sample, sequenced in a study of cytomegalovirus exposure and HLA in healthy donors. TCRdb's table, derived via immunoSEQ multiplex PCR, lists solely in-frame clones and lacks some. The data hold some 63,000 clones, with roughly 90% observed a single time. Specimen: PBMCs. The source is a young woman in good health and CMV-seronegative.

The CDR3 spells CAISDIGRGTDTQYF. CDR3 nucleotide sequence: TGTGCCATCAGTGATATCGGGAGGGGCACAGATACGCAGTATTTT. The rearrangement joins TRBV10-3 to TRBJ2-3; 8 bases agree with TRBD2. Germline CDR1 and CDR2: ENHRY and SYGVKD. With V trimmed by 3 bases and J by 1 base, 3 bases remained unmatched. The CDR3 has 15 amino acids.

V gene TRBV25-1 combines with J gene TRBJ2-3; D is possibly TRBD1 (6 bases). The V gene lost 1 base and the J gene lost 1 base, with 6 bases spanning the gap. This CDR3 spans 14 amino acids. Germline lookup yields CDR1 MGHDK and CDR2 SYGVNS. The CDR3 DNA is TGTGCCAGCAGTGAATCAGGGGGCACAGATACGCAGTATTTT. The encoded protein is CASSESGGTDTQYF.

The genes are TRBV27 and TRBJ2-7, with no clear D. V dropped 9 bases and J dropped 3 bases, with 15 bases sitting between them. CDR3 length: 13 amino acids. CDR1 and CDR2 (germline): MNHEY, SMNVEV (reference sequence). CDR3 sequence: CASLSAQNYEQYF. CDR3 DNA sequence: TGTGCCAGTCTAAGCGCCCAAAACTACGAGCAGTACTTC.

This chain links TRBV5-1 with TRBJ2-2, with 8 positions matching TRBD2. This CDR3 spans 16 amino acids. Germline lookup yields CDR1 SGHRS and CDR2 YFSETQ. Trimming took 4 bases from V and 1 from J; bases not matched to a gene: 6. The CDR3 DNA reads TGCGCCAGCAGCCTCCTGGCGGGGGGGAACACCGGGGAGCTGTTTTTT. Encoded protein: CASSLLAGGNTGELFF.

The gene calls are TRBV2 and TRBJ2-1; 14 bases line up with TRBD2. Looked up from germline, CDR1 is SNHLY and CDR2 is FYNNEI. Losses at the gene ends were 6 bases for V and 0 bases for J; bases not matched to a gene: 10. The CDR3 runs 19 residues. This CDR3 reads CASRAPGLAGVRSYNEQFF. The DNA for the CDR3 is TGTGCCAGCAGGGCGCCGGGACTAGCGGGAGTTCGCTCCTACAATGAGCAGTTCTTC.

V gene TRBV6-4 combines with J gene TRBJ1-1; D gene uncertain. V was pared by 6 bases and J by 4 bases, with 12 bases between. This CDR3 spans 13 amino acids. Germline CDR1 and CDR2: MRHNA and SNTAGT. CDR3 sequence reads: CASSQQVSTEAFF. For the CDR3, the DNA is TGTGCCAGCAGCCAGCAGGTGAGCACTGAAGCTTTCTTT.

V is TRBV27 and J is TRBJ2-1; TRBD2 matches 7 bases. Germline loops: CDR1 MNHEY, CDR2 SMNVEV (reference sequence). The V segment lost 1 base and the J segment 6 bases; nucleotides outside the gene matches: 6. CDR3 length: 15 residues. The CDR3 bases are TGTGCCAGCAGTTTATTTCTGGGAGGGCCCAATGAGCAGTTCTTC. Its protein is CASSLFLGGPNEQFF.

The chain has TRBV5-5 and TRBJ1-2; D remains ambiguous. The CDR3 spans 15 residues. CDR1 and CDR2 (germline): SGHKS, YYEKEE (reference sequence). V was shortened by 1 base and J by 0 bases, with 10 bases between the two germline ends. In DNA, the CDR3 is TGTGCCAGCAGCTTGTTTTTGGCGGCTAACTATGGCTACACCTTC. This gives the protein CASSLFLAANYGYTF.

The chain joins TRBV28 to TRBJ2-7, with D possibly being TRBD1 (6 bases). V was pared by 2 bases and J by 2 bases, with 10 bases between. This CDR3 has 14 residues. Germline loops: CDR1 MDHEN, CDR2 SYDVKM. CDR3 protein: CASSLGNRAYEQYF. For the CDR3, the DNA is TGTGCCAGCAGTTTAGGTAACAGGGCCTACGAGCAGTACTTC.

CDR3 loop: CASSSMNRRDYGYTF. CDR3 in DNA: TGTGCCAGCAGCTCCATGAACCGTCGCGACTATGGCTACACCTTC. The rearrangement joins TRBV7-8 to TRBJ1-2; no firm D call. The CDR3 length is 15 residues. The germline V gene encodes CDR1 SGHVS and CDR2 FQNEAQ. The germline V and J ends were trimmed by 4 bases and 3 bases, with 15 bases remaining between them.

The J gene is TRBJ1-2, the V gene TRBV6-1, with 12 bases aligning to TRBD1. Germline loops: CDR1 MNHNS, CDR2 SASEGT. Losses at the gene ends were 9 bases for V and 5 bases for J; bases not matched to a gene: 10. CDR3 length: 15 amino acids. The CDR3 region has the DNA TGTGCCAGTGAACCGGGACAGGGGGCATCGTATGGCTACACCTTC. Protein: CASEPGQGASYGYTF.

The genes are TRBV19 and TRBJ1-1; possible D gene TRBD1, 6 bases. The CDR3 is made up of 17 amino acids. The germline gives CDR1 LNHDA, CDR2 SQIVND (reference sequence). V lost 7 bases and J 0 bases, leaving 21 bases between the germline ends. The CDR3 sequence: CASTPWTDSSMNTEAFF. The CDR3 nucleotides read TGTGCCAGTACCCCTTGGACAGATTCAAGCATGAACACTGAAGCTTTCTTT.

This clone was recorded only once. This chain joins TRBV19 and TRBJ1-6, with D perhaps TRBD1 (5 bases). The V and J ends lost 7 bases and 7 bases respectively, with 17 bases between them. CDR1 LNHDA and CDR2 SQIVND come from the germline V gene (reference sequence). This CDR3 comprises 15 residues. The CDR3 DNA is TGTGCCAGTATTCACACGGGGGAGCTCAATTCACCCCTCCACTTT. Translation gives CASIHTGELNSPLHF.

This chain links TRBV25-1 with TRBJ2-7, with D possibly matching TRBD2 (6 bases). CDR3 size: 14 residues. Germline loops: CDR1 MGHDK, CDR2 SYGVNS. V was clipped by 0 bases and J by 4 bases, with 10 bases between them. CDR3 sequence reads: CASSEYRGLYEQYF. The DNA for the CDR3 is TGTGCCAGCAGTGAATACCGGGGACTGTACGAGCAGTACTTC.

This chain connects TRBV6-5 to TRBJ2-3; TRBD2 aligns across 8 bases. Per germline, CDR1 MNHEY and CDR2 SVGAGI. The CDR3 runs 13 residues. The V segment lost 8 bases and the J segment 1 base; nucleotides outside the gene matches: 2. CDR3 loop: CASRAGGTDTQYF. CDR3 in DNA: TGTGCCAGCCGAGCGGGAGGCACAGATACGCAGTATTTT.

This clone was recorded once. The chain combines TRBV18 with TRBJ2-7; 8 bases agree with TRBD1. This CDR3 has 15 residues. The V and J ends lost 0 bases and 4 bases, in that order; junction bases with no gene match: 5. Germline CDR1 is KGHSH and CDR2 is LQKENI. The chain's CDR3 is CASSPPSQGAYEQYF. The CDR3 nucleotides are TGTGCCAGCTCACCACCGTCGCAGGGGGCTTACGAGCAGTACTTC.